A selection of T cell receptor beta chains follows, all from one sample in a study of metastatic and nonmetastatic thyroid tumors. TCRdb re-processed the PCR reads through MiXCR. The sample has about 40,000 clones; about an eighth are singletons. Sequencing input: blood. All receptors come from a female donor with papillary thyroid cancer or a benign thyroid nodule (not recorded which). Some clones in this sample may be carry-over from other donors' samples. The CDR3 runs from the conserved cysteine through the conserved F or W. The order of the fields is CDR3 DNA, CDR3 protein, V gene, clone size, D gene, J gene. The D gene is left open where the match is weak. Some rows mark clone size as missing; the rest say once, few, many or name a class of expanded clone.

TGTGCCACCAGTGCTTCCGGGACTAGCTGGGCCGAGCAGTACTTC CATSASGTSWAEQYF TRBV24-1 many TRBD2 TRBJ2-7
TGTGCCAGCAGCCCCCTTCCGACAGCCTCCTACGAGCAGTACTTC CASSPLPTASYEQYF TRBV7-3 - - TRBJ2-7
TGTGCCAGCAGTGCCGGCGAAGGTGGGAATTCACCCCTCCACTTT CASSAGEGGNSPLHF TRBV6-1 few - TRBJ1-6
TGTGCCAGCAGTTTAACTAGCGGGATCTATGAGCAGTTCTTC CASSLTSGIYEQFF TRBV28 - TRBD2 TRBJ2-1
TGCGCCAGCAGCTTGGGACAGGGGGCTGGAAACACCATATATTTT CASSLGQGAGNTIYF TRBV5-1 many TRBD1 TRBJ1-3
TGTGCCAGCAGCTGGCGGGGCGGGGGGAGGACAGATACGCAGTATTTT CASSWRGGGRTDTQYF TRBV11-3 many TRBD2 TRBJ2-3
TGTGCCAGCAGCTTGGACCCTAGCGCCAACAATGAGCAGTTCTTC CASSLDPSANNEQFF TRBV5-4 many - TRBJ2-1
TGTGCCAGCATTTGGGGGGGGACGTCCAACTATGGCTACACCTTC CASIWGGTSNYGYTF TRBV7-9 many - TRBJ1-2
TGTGCCAGCAGCGTAGGTATAGCGGGTGTCTCCTACGAGCAGTACTTC CASSVGIAGVSYEQYF TRBV9 - TRBD2 TRBJ2-7
TGCAGCGTTGACGACCCGACAGGGTCCTACGAGCAGTACTTC CSVDDPTGSYEQYF TRBV29-1 many TRBD1 TRBJ2-7
TGTGCTAGCAGCTCCCGGGAGGGGGCCTACGAGCAGTACTTC CASSSREGAYEQYF TRBV2 - TRBD2 TRBJ2-7
TGCAGTGCTCTAGGGGCAGACAGTGGGGCCAACGTCCTGACTTTC CSALGADSGANVLTF TRBV20-1 many - TRBJ2-6
TGTGCCAGCAGCTGGGGACAGGGGAGCATCCAGCCCCAGCATTTT CASSWGQGSIQPQHF TRBV28 many TRBD1 TRBJ1-5
TGTGCCAGCAGTGAATTAGGTCGGTCCAATAATTCACCCCTCCACTTT CASSELGRSNNSPLHF TRBV6-1 many - TRBJ1-6
TGTGCCAGCAGTGTCCAGGCAGGGAGCGAAAAACTGTTTTTT CASSVQAGSEKLFF TRBV2 many - TRBJ1-4
TGTGCCAGCAGTTTTACCGGGCCCTCCTCCCCCTACGAGCAGTACTTC CASSFTGPSSPYEQYF TRBV28 - - TRBJ2-7
TGTGCCAGCAGTGAAGGGCTAAGGGGCCGTAGCTCCTACGAGCAGTACTTC CASSEGLRGRSSYEQYF TRBV2 many - TRBJ2-7
TGCAGCGGCGGTCTAGCGGGATCAAATGAGCAGTTCTTC CSGGLAGSNEQFF TRBV29-1 many TRBD2 TRBJ2-1
TGTGCCATCAGTGAGTCAACTGGCGGGACTCAAGAGACCCAGTACTTC CAISESTGGTQETQYF TRBV10-3 many - TRBJ2-5
TGTGCCAGCAGCCAAGGGGAAGGTCAGCCCCAGCATTTT CASSQGEGQPQHF TRBV14 many - TRBJ1-5
TGTGCCAGCAGTGAAGTTAGCGGGAACACCGGGGAGCTGTTTTTT CASSEVSGNTGELFF TRBV6-1 many - TRBJ2-2
TGTGCCAGCGGCCTAGGGGGGCGCGGATCCTACGAGCAGTACTTC CASGLGGRGSYEQYF TRBV7-9 many - TRBJ2-7
TGTGCCACCAGTGACGGGACGGGCAATCAGCCCCAGCATTTT CATSDGTGNQPQHF TRBV24-1 many - TRBJ1-5
TGTGCCACCAGTAGAGGCAACTATGGCTACACCTTC CATSRGNYGYTF TRBV24-1 few - TRBJ1-2
TGTGCCAGCAGCCGCGCGGGGACCTCGAACACTGAAGCTTTCTTT CASSRAGTSNTEAFF TRBV28 - - TRBJ1-1
TGCGCCAGCAGCGGGGGGGGACTAGAAGAGACCCAGTACTTC CASSGGGLEETQYF TRBV5-1 many TRBD2 TRBJ2-5
TGCGCCAGCAGCTTGGAGGGTCTAGCGGGAGACGAGCAGTACTTC CASSLEGLAGDEQYF TRBV5-1 few TRBD2 TRBJ2-7
TGTGCCAGCAGCGGGGCAGGACTATCTGGAAACACCATATATTTT CASSGAGLSGNTIYF TRBV9 many - TRBJ1-3
TGTGCCAGTAGTAGTACGACATACACTGAAGCTTTCTTT CASSSTTYTEAFF TRBV19 many - TRBJ1-1
TGCGCCAGCAGCTCGCAGGACGTTGGCACTGAAGCTTTCTTT CASSSQDVGTEAFF TRBV5-1 many - TRBJ1-1
TGCGCCAGCAGCTTGGCAAAGTCAGGGGACGAGCAGTACTTC CASSLAKSGDEQYF TRBV5-1 - - TRBJ2-7
TGCGCCAGCAGCCAGGACAGGGGGCGTGAAAAACTGTTTTTT CASSQDRGREKLFF TRBV4-1 many TRBD1 TRBJ1-4
TGTGCCAGCAGACCAGACACCAACTATGGCTACACCTTC CASRPDTNYGYTF TRBV27 - - TRBJ1-2
TGTGCCTGTGGGGAGGAGGAGGCCCGGGTCTCCGAGCAGTACTTC CACGEEEARVSEQYF TRBV28 many - TRBJ2-7
TGTGCCAGCTCTGTGACCTGGACGGGGGGTGAGACCCAGTACTTC CASSVTWTGGETQYF TRBV7-6 few TRBD2 TRBJ2-5
TGTGCCAGCAGTCCCGGTTATTCTAATGAGCAGTTCTTC CASSPGYSNEQFF TRBV27 many - TRBJ2-1
TGTGCCAGCAGTAGGGGACAGGGGGCAATCACTGAAGCTTTCTTT CASSRGQGAITEAFF TRBV6-1 many TRBD1 TRBJ1-1
TGCAGTGCTAGATACGCAGATACGCAGTATTTT CSARYADTQYF TRBV20-1 - - TRBJ2-3
TGTGCCAGCAGCCTAATGGGACAGGGAATTCATGAGCAGTTCTTC CASSLMGQGIHEQFF TRBV7-8 many TRBD1 TRBJ2-1
TGCGCCAGCAGCCAAAGCAGCTCCTACGAGCAGTACTTC CASSQSSSYEQYF TRBV4-1 medium-sized - TRBJ2-7
TGCGCCAGCAGCTTGGCAGGAGCGAATGGCTACACCTTC CASSLAGANGYTF TRBV5-1 many - TRBJ1-2
TGTGCCAGCAGTGCGCCCGGGACACCATACGAGCAGTACTTC CASSAPGTPYEQYF TRBV27 many - TRBJ2-7
TGTGCCAGCAGTGAAATGGCAACAGGGGACGGCTACACCTTC CASSEMATGDGYTF TRBV25-1 many TRBD1 TRBJ1-2
TGCAGTGCTAGAGAAATGGCCATTCAGTACTTC CSAREMAIQYF TRBV20-1 many - TRBJ2-4
TGTGCCAGCCGTAGGGGGGGCAGGGATCCCACAGATACGCAGTATTTT CASRRGGRDPTDTQYF TRBV6-1 many - TRBJ2-3
TGTGCCAGCAGTGAATTACGAGGGACTAGCGACTCGAGTACGCAGTATTTT CASSELRGTSDSSTQYF TRBV25-1 many TRBD2 TRBJ2-3
TGTGCCAGCTCACCCCCCCGATCTCTCCTGGGGAATGAGCAGTTCTTC CASSPPRSLLGNEQFF TRBV18 many - TRBJ2-1
TGTGCCAGCAGTTTGCGTGATGAGCAGTTCTTC CASSLRDEQFF TRBV12-3/TRBV12-4 many - TRBJ2-1
TGTGCCAGCAGTGAAGGGGCGGGAGGCCACAATGAGCAGTTCTTC CASSEGAGGHNEQFF TRBV25-1 many TRBD2 TRBJ2-1
TGTGCCAGCAGTTTAAATCCGGGGGTTGGGGATGAAAAACTGTTTTTT CASSLNPGVGDEKLFF TRBV12-3/TRBV12-4 many - TRBJ1-4
TGTGCCAGCAGTGAGCTAGCGGGAGGCTACGAGCAGTACTTC CASSELAGGYEQYF TRBV6-4 - TRBD2 TRBJ2-7
TGTGCCACCAGTGATTCCGGCCCAGGCGCTAGCAATCAGCCCCAGCATTTT CATSDSGPGASNQPQHF TRBV24-1 many - TRBJ1-5
TGTGCCAGCTCACCCATAAGGACCTCTGGGGCCAACGTCCTGACTTTC CASSPIRTSGANVLTF TRBV18 many - TRBJ2-6
TGTGCCAGCAGCCGACAGGGAGGCTACACCTTC CASSRQGGYTF TRBV7-9 - TRBD1 TRBJ1-2
TGTGCTAGTGGTTTGGTACTTTTTACAGGGCCCTCCTACGAGCAGTACTTC CASGLVLFTGPSYEQYF TRBV12-5 few - TRBJ2-7
TGCAGTGCTAGTGAGGCACTCCGCACAGATACGCAGTATTTT CSASEALRTDTQYF TRBV20-1 - - TRBJ2-3
TGTGCCGTCAGGGGGGCAGGGGGAGGAAACACCATATATTTT CAVRGAGGGNTIYF TRBV6-1 many TRBD1 TRBJ1-3
TGTGCCAGCAGCGGCCGGGACAGGGTGTACGCTAACTATGGCTACACCTTC CASSGRDRVYANYGYTF TRBV7-2 many TRBD1 TRBJ1-2
TGCGCCAGCAGTGACGGGACTAGCGGAAAAGAGACCCAGTACTTC CASSDGTSGKETQYF TRBV10-1 many TRBD2 TRBJ2-5
TGTGCCAGCAGTTACTCGAGAAGTAGGACCGAGTCTAACTATGGCTACACCTTC CASSYSRSRTESNYGYTF TRBV6-2/TRBV6-3 many - TRBJ1-2